The clone carrying this T cell receptor (beta chain) was seen a few times. What it binds is unknown. The data were obtained in a study of T cell repertoires in cytomegalovirus infection. Study summary: Carrying CMV and the relevant HLA type showed in public TCR beta signatures. General study results and limits: Clonotype analysis showed dominance of the ex vivo response by HLA-C-restricted CMV-specific TCR beta clonotypes.

The CDR3 loop spans 13 amino acids. The V segment lost 6 bases and the J segment 6 bases; nucleotides outside the gene matches: 7. TCRdb reprocessed the reads with MiXCR, giving one entry per CDR3 protein. This sample has 100,000 or so distinct CDR3 sequences; around 40% occur once, and the top ten carry roughly 70%. This chain joins TRBV12-3 or TRBV12-4 and TRBJ2-7; 8 nucleotides align to TRBD2. Source: CD8+ T cells from cultured PBMCs, taken from culture after CMV antigen stimulation. The clonotype originates from a human donor in good health (CMV status not recorded). Some clones in this sample may be carry-over from other donors' samples. CDR3 nucleotides: TGTGCCAGCAGCCTCCTAAGCGGGGGCGAGCAGTACTTC. This encodes CASSLLSGGEQYF.